These 18 T cell receptor beta chains were all obtained from the same sample, sequenced in a study of cytotoxic CD8 clonotypes in ibrutinib-treated CLL. The assay was immunoSEQ multiplex PCR, and TCRdb's table has in-frame clones only and misses some. The sample shows over 150,000 clones, around 72% of them seen only once. Sequencing used PBMCs, obtained after 24 months of ibrutinib treatment. These receptor sequences come from a human donor with chronic lymphocytic leukemia.

The CDR3 spells CASSSIAGSGEKLFF. DNA for the CDR3: TGTGCCAGCAGCTCGATAGCAGGGAGCGGTGAAAAACTGTTTTTT. The genes are TRBV5-4 and TRBJ1-4; tentative D call: TRBD1 (5 bases). CDR3 length: 15 residues. The V gene lost 3 bases and the J gene lost 7 bases, with 16 bases spanning the gap. Germline CDR1 and CDR2: SGHNT and YYREEE (reference sequence).

The chain employs TRBV18 and TRBJ2-6; tentatively, D is TRBD1 (7 bases). This CDR3 comprises 17 residues. The germline V gene encodes CDR1 KGHSH and CDR2 LQKENI. V lost 4 bases and J lost 0, with 13 bases in between. The CDR3: CASSLAGGFSGANVLTF. For the CDR3, the DNA is TGTGCCAGCTCACTGGCAGGGGGGTTCTCTGGGGCCAACGTCCTGACTTTC.

The V call is TRBV15, the J call TRBJ1-4; 7 bases match TRBD1. V gave up 7 bases and J gave up 5 bases; unmatched junction bases: 13. The length of the CDR3 is 16 residues. Germline assignment: CDR1 LNHNV and CDR2 YYDKDF (reference sequence). CDR3 region: CATNPLTGMENEKLFF. The CDR3, as DNA: TGTGCCACCAATCCTTTGACAGGGATGGAGAATGAAAAACTGTTTTTT. The variable domain in full, completed from reference TRBV15 and TRBJ1-4, reads DAMVIQNPRYQVTQFGKPVTLSCSQTLNHNVMYWYQQKSSQAPKLLFHYYDKDFNNEADTPDNFQSRRPNTSFCFLDIRSPGLGDTAMYLCATNPLTGMENEKLFFGSGTQLSVL.

The chain has TRBV10-3 and TRBJ1-1; TRBD1 matches 7 bases. Trimming at V came to 10 bases and at J to 6 bases, leaving 17 bases not matched to a gene. Germline CDR1 ENHRY, CDR2 SYGVKD. The length of the CDR3 is 15 residues. CDR3 in DNA: TGTGCCAGCCAAGGGACAGCTACCGATCAGGCTGAAGCTTTCTTT. Its protein is CASQGTATDQAEAFF.

The chain links TRBV5-6 to TRBJ2-3, with 8 bases matching TRBD2. The germline V gene encodes CDR1 SGHDT and CDR2 YYEEEE. The CDR3 extends over 16 amino acids. J was trimmed by 2 bases and V by 0 bases; bases with no gene match: 5. Written as DNA, the CDR3 is TGTGCCAGCAGCTTGGACTTGCGGGGGGACACAGATACGCAGTATTTT. Protein: CASSLDLRGDTDTQYF.

V gene TRBV5-4 combines with J gene TRBJ2-2; 8 nucleotides agree with TRBD2. The J segment lost 5 bases and the V segment lost 4 bases, leaving 10 bases of the junction unmatched. Germline V gives CDR1 SGHNT, CDR2 YYREEE (reference sequence). CDR3 length: 16 residues. The DNA of the CDR3 is TGTGCCAGCAGCCTGGGGGCGCGGGAGGCTACCGGGGAGCTGTTTTTT. Translated: CASSLGAREATGELFF.

The V and J genes are TRBV25-1 and TRBJ2-2, with 8 bases matching TRBD1. The CDR3 runs to 13 residues. With 10 bases clipped from V and 9 bases from J, the junction kept 10 bases outside the gene matches. Per germline, CDR1 MGHDK and CDR2 SYGVNS. The CDR3 nucleotides are TGTGCCACCGGGACAGGCCAATTGCGGGAGCTGTTTTTT. It is translated as CATGTGQLRELFF.

This clone was counted a few times. The sample holds other DNA sequences that translate to the same CDR3. The genes are TRBV6-5 and TRBJ2-6, with D uncertain. Germline V gives CDR1 MNHEY, CDR2 SVGAGI. There are 14 residues in the CDR3. Between the trimmed V and J ends, which lost 2 bases and 1 base, there was a span of 3 bases. CDR3 DNA sequence: TGTGCCAGCAGTTACCTTTCTGGGGCCAACGTCCTGACTTTC. This sequence encodes CASSYLSGANVLTF.

V usage is TRBV7-2 and J usage is TRBJ1-2; 8 nucleotides match TRBD1. Losses at the gene ends were 1 base for V and 8 bases for J; bases not matched to a gene: 21. Germline V CDR1 and CDR2: SGHTA, FQGNSA. The CDR3 extends over 19 amino acids. As DNA, the CDR3 is TGTGCCAGCAGCTTAGAACCCCTGGGCGGCAGGGGGCGGACCAGGGGCTACACCTTC. It translates to CASSLEPLGGRGRTRGYTF.

The chain employs TRBV15 and TRBJ2-5; a weak D match, TRBD2 (5 bases). Trimming shortened V by 0 bases and J by 7 bases, and 21 bases separated the two germline ends. Germline V gene data show CDR1 as LNHNV and CDR2 as YYDKDF (reference sequence). The CDR3 covers 17 residues. In nucleotides, the CDR3 is TGTGCCACCAGCAGAGATTTGGGGAGCCCAACCTCGGCGACCCAGTACTTC. Protein sequence: CATSRDLGSPTSATQYF.

The V and J genes are TRBV2 and TRBJ1-4; the D is unclear. The CDR3 is made up of 15 amino acids. Germline lookup yields CDR1 SNHLY and CDR2 FYNNEI. Trimming took 7 bases from V and 0 from J, leaving 12 bases between them. CDR3 nucleotide sequence: TGTGCCAGCACCCCGATGGCCGCAACTAATGAAAAACTGTTTTTT. It yields the protein CASTPMAATNEKLFF.

This rearrangement joins TRBV30 to TRBJ1-1; D is ambiguous. The CDR3 loop spans 12 amino acids. Trimming took off 3 bases at V and 8 bases at J, with 13 bases between the two ends. Germline V gene lookup returns CDR1 GTSNPN and CDR2 SVGIG (reference sequence). The CDR3 sequence: CAWSPFGLEAFF. In DNA, the CDR3 is TGTGCCTGGAGCCCGTTCGGGCTGGAAGCTTTCTTT.

CDR3 sequence (DNA): TGTGCCTGGAGTGCTGGGGGTGTTTCCTACGAGCAGTACTTC. It translates to CAWSAGGVSYEQYF. The V call is TRBV30, the J call TRBJ2-7; perhaps D is TRBD1 or TRBD2 (5 bases each). V dropped 1 base and J dropped 1 base, with 11 bases sitting between them. Germline V gene sequence: CDR1 GTSNPN, CDR2 SVGIG (reference sequence). The CDR3 runs 14 residues.

The J gene is TRBJ2-7, the V gene TRBV11-2, with D perhaps matching TRBD2 (7 bases). The CDR3 totals 15 residues. Germline CDR1 is SGHAT and CDR2 is FQNNGV. Trimming left V 0 bases short and J 4 bases short, with 13 bases between. The DNA for the CDR3 is TGTGCCAGCAGCTTAGAACGAGGGAGGGGGTACGAGCAGTACTTC. Protein sequence: CASSLERGRGYEQYF.

The chain combines TRBV27 with TRBJ2-1, with 13 bases that match TRBD2. The CDR3 sequence is 15 residues long. Germline CDR1 is MNHEY and CDR2 is SMNVEV (reference sequence). V gave up 6 bases and J gave up 9 bases; unmatched junction bases: 8. In DNA, the CDR3 is TGTGCCAGCAGGGACGGACTAGCGGGAGTAGGTGAGCAGTTCTTC. Its protein is CASRDGLAGVGEQFF.

This clone has only a few counts. The rearrangement uses TRBV11-3 and TRBJ2-1, with D perhaps given as TRBD1 or TRBD2 (5 bases each). The germline V gene encodes CDR1 SGHNT and CDR2 YENEEA. The length of the CDR3 is 13 residues. V shed 5 bases and J shed 5 bases, with 10 bases lying between them. In DNA, the CDR3 is TGTGCCAGCAGCCCGGGACCAAACAATGAGCAGTTCTTC. Protein: CASSPGPNNEQFF.

The CDR3 nucleotides are TGCAGCGGGGACAGAGAGCAGTTCTTC. Translated, it gives CSGDREQFF. The chain joins TRBV29-1 to TRBJ2-1; 7 bases agree with TRBD1. Germline assignment: CDR1 SQVTM and CDR2 ANQGSEA. The junction had 1 base not matched to a gene; V was cut back by 7 bases and J by 10 bases. This CDR3 has 9 amino acids.

About this clone itself: One end of the junction fails to match germline, which may point to a read error. This rearrangement joins TRBV11-2 to TRBJ2-7, with 11 nucleotides matching TRBD2. The CDR3 has 16 residues. Germline loops: CDR1 SGHAT, CDR2 FQNNGV. The CDR3 here is CASSLVRSSGRVRGDF. The DNA of the CDR3 is TGTGCCAGCAGCTTAGTGCGGAGTAGCGGGAGGGTACGGGGGGACTTC.